This TCR beta chain emerged from a study of CD8 T cells in ankylosing spondylitis (dated 2017 in TCRdb). Background on the whole study: T cell receptor beta repertoires were profiled in healthy donors and ankylosing spondylitis patients so that disease-linked TCR variants could be found. Peripheral blood samples were taken, and synovial fluid was additionally collected from ankylosing spondylitis patients. The full study cohort comprised approximately 23 ankylosing spondylitis patients and 85 to 120 healthy donors. General conclusions and limits of the study: A CD8+ phenotype was shown by the disease-linked clones, which were found at relatively low frequencies in peripheral blood. Significant enrichment of the disease-linked clones was reported in matched synovial fluid samples from ankylosing spondylitis patients. Some motif variants were previously reported in synovial fluid and blood of reactive arthritis patients, suggesting common disease-initiation mechanisms. Blood from ankylosing spondylitis patients appeared to be characterized by a TCR beta motif composed of roughly eight highly homologous amino acid variants.

The CDR3 covers 17 residues, taking in both the cysteine and the phenylalanine. Just CDR3 DNA is preserved here, 51 bases in frame from base 1. V trim: 0 bases; J trim: 6 bases; unmatched bases: 7. In the germline V gene, CDR1 corresponds to SGHRS and CDR2 to YFSETQ. Only a few counts were recorded for this clonotype. Its antigen specificity is not known. No quality values exist for individual bases; no much larger clone is one base distant. This sample was sequenced with an Illumina HiSeq 2500. TCR beta libraries were prepared by quantitative 5'-RACE with molecular barcodes. For the original study's pipeline: To identify disease-linked TCR variants, a new computational method was used, one built on a probabilistic model of VDJ rearrangement. TCRdb passed the public sequencing reads through fastp at Q25 and MiXCR, retaining productive beta sequences. Rows merge per CDR3 protein into single entries with the most common DNA and genes. The V and J calls come from TCRdb's annotation, not from the publication. For this sample there are about 390,000 distinct CDR3 sequences; about a fifth appear just once. Of the sample, about 16% falls within the top ten clones.

Specimen: blood, either unsorted or a sorted T cell fraction (not recorded which). Recombination linked TRBV5-1 to TRBJ2-1, with 12 central nucleotides matching TRBD2. The receptor was isolated from a male donor with ankylosing spondylitis. The CDR3 is CASSLDPGTSGPNEQFF. Here is the DNA: TGCGCCAGCAGCTTGGACCCCGGGACTAGCGGGCCCAATGAGCAGTTCTTC.